This entry lists 31 T cell receptor beta chains sequenced from one sample in a study of T cells expressing NK-cell markers. With the 5' RACE reads reprocessed, TCRdb shows one record per CDR3 protein and no DNA. The sample's table shows 400,000 to 550,000 distinct CDR3 sequences. The sample taken for sequencing was blood T cells: a sorted CD56 or NKG2C T cell subset, CD4+ or CD8+ T cells, or bulk PBMC T cells (not recorded which). The receptors originated from a woman aged 18-70 years in good health.

The CDR3 sequence is CASSYSYGERQYF. V gene TRBV6-5 combines with J gene TRBJ2-7; the D call from TCRdb, TRBD2, cannot be confirmed without DNA. This CDR3 has 13 residues. Germline V gene data show CDR1 as MNHEY and CDR2 as SVGAGI.

This rearrangement joins TRBV12-3 or TRBV12-4 to TRBJ2-6; checking the TCRdb D call of TRBD2 is not possible without DNA. This CDR3 is built from 18 residues. The CDR3 protein is CATIHSSGTLSGANVLTF.

The chain recombines TRBV6-5 with TRBJ1-4; absent DNA, TCRdb's TRBD1 call cannot be checked. This CDR3 has 17 amino acids. Looked up from germline, CDR1 is MNHEY and CDR2 is SVGAGI. This CDR3 is CASSYRQEIGTNEKLFF.

This chain connects TRBV27 to TRBJ2-7; TCRdb names TRBD2, which stays unverified in the absence of DNA. CDR1 and CDR2 (germline): MNHEY, SMNVEV (reference sequence). The CDR3 runs 15 residues. The CDR3 sequence is CASSVPGLAVYEQYF.

This chain uses TRBV20-1 with TRBJ1-2. The CDR3 spans 14 residues. CDR1 is DFQATT and CDR2 is SNEGSKA in the germline V gene (reference sequence). The CDR3 region is CSPPARVLQYGYTF.

The J gene is TRBJ2-5, the V gene TRBV12-3 or TRBV12-4; there is no DNA to check the TCRdb D call of TRBD1. The length of the CDR3 is 15 residues. The CDR3 is CASSLTPRGGETQYF.

J is TRBJ2-1 and V is TRBV5-6. This CDR3 has 16 amino acids. CDR1 is SGHDT and CDR2 is YYEEEE in the germline V gene. Here the CDR3 reads CASSFPWQAKYNEQFF. Filled out from reference TRBV5-6 and TRBJ2-1, the complete variable domain reads DAGVTQSPTHLIKTRGQQVTLRCSPKSGHDTVSWYQQALGQGPQFIFQYYEEEERQRGNFPDRFSGHQFPNYSSELNVNALLLGDSALYLCASSFPWQAKYNEQFFGPGTRLTVL.

The CDR3 protein is CASRSIKGYNEQFF. V is TRBV5-6 and J is TRBJ2-1. Germline V gene lookup returns CDR1 SGHDT and CDR2 YYEEEE. This CDR3 has 14 amino acids. The full variable domain, in which reference TRBV5-6 and TRBJ2-1 provide the parts outside the CDR3, is DAGVTQSPTHLIKTRGQQVTLRCSPKSGHDTVSWYQQALGQGPQFIFQYYEEEERQRGNFPDRFSGHQFPNYSSELNVNALLLGDSALYLCASRSIKGYNEQFFGPGTRLTVL.

The rearrangement links TRBV7-9 to TRBJ2-7; TCRdb's assignment of TRBD1 cannot be checked, as there is no DNA. This CDR3 is 13 amino acids long. From germline, CDR1 is SEHNR and CDR2 FQNEAQ (reference sequence). This CDR3 is CASTPWGNYEQYF.

The CDR3: CASSLISGNTF. This rearrangement joins TRBV7-9 to TRBJ1-2. Germline values: CDR1 SEHNR, CDR2 FQNEAQ (reference sequence). The CDR3 extends over 11 amino acids.

The gene calls are TRBV4-2 and TRBJ1-1; TCRdb outputs TRBD1, but without DNA this stays unchecked. CDR1 LGHNA and CDR2 YNFKEQ come from the germline V gene. The CDR3 spans 13 residues. The CDR3 loop reads CASSQGPGREAFF.

This CDR3 is CASSSLAGGTYTGELFF. This chain links TRBV7-3 with TRBJ2-2; TCRdb's assignment of TRBD2 cannot be checked, as there is no DNA. The CDR3 extends over 17 amino acids. Germline loops: CDR1 SGHTA, CDR2 FQGTGA.

This chain links TRBV14 with TRBJ2-1; there is no DNA to check the TCRdb D call of TRBD1. Germline assignment: CDR1 SGHDN and CDR2 FVKESK. The CDR3 runs 12 residues. The CDR3 here is CASSPTGDEQFF.

This chain joins TRBV20-1 and TRBJ2-2; the D call from TCRdb, TRBD1, cannot be confirmed without DNA. The CDR3 consists of 15 residues. Germline lookup yields CDR1 DFQATT and CDR2 SNEGSKA (reference sequence). CDR3 amino acids: CSAKKTGVESGELFF.

The chain has TRBV5-6 and TRBJ1-1; the TCRdb D gene call, TRBD1, has no DNA to confirm it. Germline assignment: CDR1 SGHDT and CDR2 YYEEEE. The CDR3 is 15 residues long. This CDR3 reads CASSSRDVANTEAFF.

V and J are TRBV5-1 and TRBJ2-5; the D gene TCRdb calls, TRBD2, cannot be checked with no DNA. The germline gives CDR1 SGHRS, CDR2 YFSETQ. CDR3 size: 15 residues. The chain's CDR3 is CASSLRLAGGETQYF.

This chain uses TRBV30 with TRBJ2-7; TCRdb picks TRBD1, but there is no DNA to check that call. The CDR3 covers 13 residues. Germline CDR1 GTSNPN, CDR2 SVGIG (reference sequence). The CDR3 loop is CAWSRGDPYEQYF.

V usage is TRBV18 and J usage is TRBJ2-7; the D call from TCRdb, TRBD1, cannot be confirmed without DNA. Germline CDR1 reads KGHSH; CDR2 reads LQKENI. The CDR3 is 12 residues long. CDR3 amino acids: CASSPGSYEQYF.

The V call is TRBV19, the J call TRBJ2-2; the TCRdb call, TRBD2, lacks DNA for checking. Germline values: CDR1 LNHDA, CDR2 SQIVND (reference sequence). The CDR3 covers 13 residues. Here the CDR3 reads CASSNLATGELFF.

The chain employs TRBV3-1 and TRBJ1-3. The CDR3 covers 16 residues. Germline V gene data show CDR1 as LGHDT and CDR2 as YNNKEL (reference sequence). CDR3: CASSQRWQRYGNTIYF.

The J gene is TRBJ2-5, the V gene TRBV11-1; checking the TCRdb D call of TRBD1 is not possible without DNA. Germline loops: CDR1 SGHAT, CDR2 FQDESV (reference sequence). The CDR3 is made up of 13 amino acids. The CDR3 sequence: CASSFTGKETQYF.

The chain recombines TRBV12-3 or TRBV12-4 with TRBJ1-1; TCRdb returns TRBD1, unconfirmable since there is no DNA. This CDR3 has 15 residues. The CDR3 sequence: CASSFAGQVNTEAFF.

This rearrangement joins TRBV5-1 to TRBJ1-2. Germline CDR1 and CDR2: SGHRS and YFSETQ. This CDR3 spans 13 amino acids. CDR3 region: CASSWQGDYGYTF.

V gene TRBV30 combines with J gene TRBJ1-3; TCRdb picks TRBD1, but there is no DNA to check that call. The CDR3 length is 17 residues. The germline gives CDR1 GTSNPN, CDR2 SVGIG (reference sequence). The CDR3 loop reads CAWSPGPGTSSGNTIYF.

The chain has TRBV7-6 and TRBJ2-5. Germline assignment: CDR1 SGHVS and CDR2 FNYEAQ. The CDR3 has 14 amino acids. The CDR3 loop reads CASSLAHQAETQYF.

The V call is TRBV24-1, the J call TRBJ2-1; TCRdb indicates TRBD2, and absent DNA this call remains unverified. The germline CDR1 and CDR2 sequences are KGHDR and SFDVKD. The CDR3 totals 16 residues. The CDR3 protein is CATSDQLALGVDEQFF.

This chain connects TRBV20-1 to TRBJ2-1; no DNA is available, so the TRBD2 call from TCRdb remains unchecked. This CDR3 is 14 amino acids long. CDR1 is DFQATT, CDR2 SNEGSKA, per germline (reference sequence). Here the CDR3 reads CSARVVAGVGEQFF.

The chain has TRBV10-1 and TRBJ2-3; TCRdb returns TRBD2, unconfirmable since there is no DNA. CDR3 length: 18 residues. CDR1 is WNHNN, CDR2 SYGVQD, per germline (reference sequence). CDR3 protein: CASSESPGVGTSTDTQYF.

This chain links TRBV12-3 or TRBV12-4 with TRBJ1-4; absent DNA, TCRdb's TRBD1 call cannot be checked. The CDR3 extends over 15 amino acids. The CDR3 region is CASSLDNQGAEKLFF.

This rearrangement joins TRBV12-3 or TRBV12-4 to TRBJ2-1; the D call of TRBD2 rests on TCRdb alone, since no DNA is present to check it. The CDR3 is 14 amino acids. The chain's CDR3 is CASSPWTSGNEQFF.

The V call is TRBV7-2, the J call TRBJ2-1; TCRdb reports TRBD2, a call that lacks DNA to check it against. The CDR3 runs to 16 residues. CDR1 and CDR2 (germline): SGHTA, FQGNSA. CDR3 protein: CASSRVSGGADNEQFF.